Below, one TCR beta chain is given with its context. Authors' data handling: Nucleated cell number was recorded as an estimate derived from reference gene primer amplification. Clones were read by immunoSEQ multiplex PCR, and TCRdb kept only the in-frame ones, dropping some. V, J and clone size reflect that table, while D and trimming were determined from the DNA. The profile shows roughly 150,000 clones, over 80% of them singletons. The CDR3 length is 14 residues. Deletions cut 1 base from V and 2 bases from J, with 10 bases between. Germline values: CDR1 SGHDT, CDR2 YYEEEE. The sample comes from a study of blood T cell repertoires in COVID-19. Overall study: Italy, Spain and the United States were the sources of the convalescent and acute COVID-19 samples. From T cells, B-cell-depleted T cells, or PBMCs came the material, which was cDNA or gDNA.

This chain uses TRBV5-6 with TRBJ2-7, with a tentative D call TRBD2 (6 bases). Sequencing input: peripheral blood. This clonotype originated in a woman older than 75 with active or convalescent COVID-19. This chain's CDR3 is CASSLWGVAYEQYF. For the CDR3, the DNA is TGTGCCAGCAGCTTGTGGGGGGTGGCCTACGAGCAGTACTTC.